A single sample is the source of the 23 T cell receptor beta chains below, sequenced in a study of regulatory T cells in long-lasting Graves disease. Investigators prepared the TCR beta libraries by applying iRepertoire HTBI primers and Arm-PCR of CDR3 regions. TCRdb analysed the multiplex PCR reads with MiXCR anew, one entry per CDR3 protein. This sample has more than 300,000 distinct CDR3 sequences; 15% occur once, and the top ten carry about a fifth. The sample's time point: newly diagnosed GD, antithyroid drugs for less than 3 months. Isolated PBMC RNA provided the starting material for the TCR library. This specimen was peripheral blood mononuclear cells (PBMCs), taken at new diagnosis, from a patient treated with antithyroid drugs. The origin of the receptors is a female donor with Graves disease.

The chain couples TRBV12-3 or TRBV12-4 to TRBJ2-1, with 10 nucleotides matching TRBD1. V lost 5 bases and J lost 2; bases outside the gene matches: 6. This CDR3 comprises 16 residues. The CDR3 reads CASSPGTGAAYNEQFF. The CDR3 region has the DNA TGTGCCAGCAGTCCCGGGACAGGGGCAGCCTACAATGAGCAGTTCTTC.

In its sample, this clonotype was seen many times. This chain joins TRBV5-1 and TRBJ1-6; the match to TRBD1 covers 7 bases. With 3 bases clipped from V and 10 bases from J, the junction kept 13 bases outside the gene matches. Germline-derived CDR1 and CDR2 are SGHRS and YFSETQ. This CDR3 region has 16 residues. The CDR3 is CASSSLGAGGGSPLHF. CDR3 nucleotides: TGCGCCAGCAGCTCCCTCGGGGCAGGGGGAGGGTCACCCCTCCACTTT. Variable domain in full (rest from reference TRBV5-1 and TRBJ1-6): KAGVTQTPRYLIKTRGQQVTLSCSPISGHRSVSWYQQTPGQGLQFLFEYFSETQRNKGNFPGRFSGRQFSNSRSEMNVSTLELGDSALYLCASSSLGAGGGSPLHFGNGTRLTVT.

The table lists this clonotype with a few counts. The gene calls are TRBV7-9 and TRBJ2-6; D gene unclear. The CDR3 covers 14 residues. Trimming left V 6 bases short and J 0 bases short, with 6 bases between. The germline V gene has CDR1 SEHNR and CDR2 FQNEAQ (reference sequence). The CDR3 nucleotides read TGTGCCAGCAGTCATGGCTCTGGGGCCAACGTCCTGACTTTC. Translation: CASSHGSGANVLTF. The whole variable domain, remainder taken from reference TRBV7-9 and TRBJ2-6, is DTGVSQNPRHKITKRGQNVTFRCDPISEHNRLYWYRQTLGQGPEFLTYFQNEAQLEKSRLLSDRFSAERPKGSFSTLEIQRTEQGDSAMYLCASSHGSGANVLTFGAGSRLTVL.

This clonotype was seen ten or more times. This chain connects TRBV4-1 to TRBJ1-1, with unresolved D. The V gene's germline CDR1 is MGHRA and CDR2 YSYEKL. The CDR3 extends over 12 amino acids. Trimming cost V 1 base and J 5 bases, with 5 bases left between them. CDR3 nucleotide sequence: TGCGCCAGCAGCCAAGGATGGACTGAAGCTTTCTTT. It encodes CASSQGWTEAFF.

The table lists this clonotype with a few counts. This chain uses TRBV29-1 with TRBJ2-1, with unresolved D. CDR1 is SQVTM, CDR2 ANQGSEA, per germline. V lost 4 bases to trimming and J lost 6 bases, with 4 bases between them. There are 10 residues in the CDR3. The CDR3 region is CSVGINEQFF. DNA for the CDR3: TGCAGCGTTGGGATCAATGAGCAGTTCTTC.

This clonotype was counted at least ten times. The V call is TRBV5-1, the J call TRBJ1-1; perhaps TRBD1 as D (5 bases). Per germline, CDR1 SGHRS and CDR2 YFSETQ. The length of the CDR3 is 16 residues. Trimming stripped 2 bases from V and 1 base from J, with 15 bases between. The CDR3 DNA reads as TGCGCCAGCAGCTTTGGGGCAGGGAGGTCGAACACTGAAGCTTTCTTT. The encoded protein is CASSFGAGRSNTEAFF.

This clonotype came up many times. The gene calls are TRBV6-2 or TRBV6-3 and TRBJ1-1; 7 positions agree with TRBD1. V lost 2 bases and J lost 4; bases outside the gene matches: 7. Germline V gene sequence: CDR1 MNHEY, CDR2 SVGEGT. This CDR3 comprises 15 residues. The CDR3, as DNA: TGTGCCAGCAGTTACGCCGACAGGGAAGTCACTGAAGCTTTCTTT. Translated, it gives CASSYADREVTEAFF.

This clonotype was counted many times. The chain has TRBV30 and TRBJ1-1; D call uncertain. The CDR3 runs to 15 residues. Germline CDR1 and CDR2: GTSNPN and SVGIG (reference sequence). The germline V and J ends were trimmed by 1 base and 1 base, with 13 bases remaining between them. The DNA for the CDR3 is TGTGCCTGGAGTGCCCTTTCTTCGCGGAACACTGAAGCTTTCTTT. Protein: CAWSALSSRNTEAFF.

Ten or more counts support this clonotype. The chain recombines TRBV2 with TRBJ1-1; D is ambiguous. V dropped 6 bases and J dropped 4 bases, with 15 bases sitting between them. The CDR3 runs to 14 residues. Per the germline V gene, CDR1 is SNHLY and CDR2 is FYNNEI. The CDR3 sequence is CASSARVMTTEAFF. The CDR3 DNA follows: TGTGCCAGCAGCGCTCGGGTTATGACCACTGAAGCTTTCTTT. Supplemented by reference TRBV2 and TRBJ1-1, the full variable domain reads EPEVTQTPSHQVTQMGQEVILRCVPISNHLYFYWYRQILGQKVEFLVSFYNNEISEKSEIFDDQFSVERPDGSNFTLKIRSTKLEDSAMYFCASSARVMTTEAFFGQGTRLTVV.

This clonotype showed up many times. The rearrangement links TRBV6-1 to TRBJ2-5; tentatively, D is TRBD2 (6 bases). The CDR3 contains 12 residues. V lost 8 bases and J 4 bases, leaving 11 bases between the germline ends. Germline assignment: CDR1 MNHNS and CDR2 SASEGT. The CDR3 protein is CASAWEAETQYF. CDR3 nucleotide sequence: TGTGCCAGCGCCTGGGAGGCAGAGACCCAGTACTTC.

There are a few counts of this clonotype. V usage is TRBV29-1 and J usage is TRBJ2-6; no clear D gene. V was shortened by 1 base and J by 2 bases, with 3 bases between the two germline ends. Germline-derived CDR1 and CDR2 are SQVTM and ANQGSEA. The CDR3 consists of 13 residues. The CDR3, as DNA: TGCAGCGTTGAAGGGCCTGGGGCCAACGTCCTGACTTTC. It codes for CSVEGPGANVLTF.

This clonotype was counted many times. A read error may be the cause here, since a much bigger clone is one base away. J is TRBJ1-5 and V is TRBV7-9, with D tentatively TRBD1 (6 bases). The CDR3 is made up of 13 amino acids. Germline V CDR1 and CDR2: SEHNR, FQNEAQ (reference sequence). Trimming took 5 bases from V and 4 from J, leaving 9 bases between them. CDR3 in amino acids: CASSIDRNQPQHF. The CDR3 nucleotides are TGTGCCAGCAGCATAGACAGGAATCAGCCCCAGCATTTT.

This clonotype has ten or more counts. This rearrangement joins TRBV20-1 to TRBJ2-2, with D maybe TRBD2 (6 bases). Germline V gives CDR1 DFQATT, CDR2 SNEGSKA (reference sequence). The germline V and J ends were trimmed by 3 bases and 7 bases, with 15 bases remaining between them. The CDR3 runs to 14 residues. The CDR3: CSASLAAWGGELFF. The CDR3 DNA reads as TGCAGTGCTAGCTTAGCGGCGTGGGGCGGGGAGCTGTTTTTT.

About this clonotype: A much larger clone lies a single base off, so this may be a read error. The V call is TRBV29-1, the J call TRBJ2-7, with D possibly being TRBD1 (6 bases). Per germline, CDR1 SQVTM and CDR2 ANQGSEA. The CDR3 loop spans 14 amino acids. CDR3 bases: TGCAGCGTAATTTCGGGACACCGCTCCTGCGAGCAGTACTTC. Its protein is CSVISGHRSCEQYF.

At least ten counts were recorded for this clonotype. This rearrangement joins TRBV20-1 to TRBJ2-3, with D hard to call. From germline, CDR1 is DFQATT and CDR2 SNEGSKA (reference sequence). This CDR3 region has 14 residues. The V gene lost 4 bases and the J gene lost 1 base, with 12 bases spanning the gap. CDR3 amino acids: CSAIGLEGTDTQYF. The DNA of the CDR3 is TGCAGTGCTATTGGGTTAGAGGGCACAGATACGCAGTATTTT.

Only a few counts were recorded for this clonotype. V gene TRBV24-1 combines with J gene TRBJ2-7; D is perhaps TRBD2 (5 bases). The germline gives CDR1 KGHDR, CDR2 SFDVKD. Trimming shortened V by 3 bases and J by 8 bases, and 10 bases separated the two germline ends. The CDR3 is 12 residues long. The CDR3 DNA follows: TGTGCCACCAGTGATCCATCTAGCAAGCAGTACTTC. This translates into CATSDPSSKQYF.

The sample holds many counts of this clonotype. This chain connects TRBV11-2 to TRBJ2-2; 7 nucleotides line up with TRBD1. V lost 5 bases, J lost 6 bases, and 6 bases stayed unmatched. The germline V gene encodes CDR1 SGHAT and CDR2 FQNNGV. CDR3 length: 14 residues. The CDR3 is CASSTNRGAGELFF. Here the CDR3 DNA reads TGTGCCAGCAGCACAAACAGGGGAGCCGGGGAGCTGTTTTTT.

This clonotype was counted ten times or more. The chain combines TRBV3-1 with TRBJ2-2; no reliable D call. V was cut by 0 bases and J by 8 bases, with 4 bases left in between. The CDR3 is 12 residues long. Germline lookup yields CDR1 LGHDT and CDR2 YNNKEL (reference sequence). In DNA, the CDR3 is TGTGCCAGCAGCCAAGATTATGGGGAGCTGTTTTTT. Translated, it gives CASSQDYGELFF.

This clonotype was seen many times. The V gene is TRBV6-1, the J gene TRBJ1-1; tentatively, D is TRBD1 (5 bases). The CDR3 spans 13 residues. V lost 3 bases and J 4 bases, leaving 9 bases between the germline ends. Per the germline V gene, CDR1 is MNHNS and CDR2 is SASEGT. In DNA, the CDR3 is TGTGCCAGCAGTGAGAATGGGGCCACTGAAGCTTTCTTT. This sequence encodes CASSENGATEAFF.

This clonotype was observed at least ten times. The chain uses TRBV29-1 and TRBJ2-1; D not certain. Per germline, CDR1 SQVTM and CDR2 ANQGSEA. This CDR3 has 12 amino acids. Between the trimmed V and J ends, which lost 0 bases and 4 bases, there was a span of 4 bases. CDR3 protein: CSVEDQYNEQFF. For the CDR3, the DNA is TGCAGCGTTGAAGACCAATACAATGAGCAGTTCTTC.

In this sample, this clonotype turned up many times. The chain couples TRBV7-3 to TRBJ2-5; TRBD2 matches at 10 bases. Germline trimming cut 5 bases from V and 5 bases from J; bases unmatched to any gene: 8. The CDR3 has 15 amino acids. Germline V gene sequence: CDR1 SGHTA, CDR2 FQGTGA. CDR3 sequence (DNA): TGTGCCAGCAGCCTCAGCGGGGGGGCCTTGGAGACCCAGTACTTC. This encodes CASSLSGGALETQYF.

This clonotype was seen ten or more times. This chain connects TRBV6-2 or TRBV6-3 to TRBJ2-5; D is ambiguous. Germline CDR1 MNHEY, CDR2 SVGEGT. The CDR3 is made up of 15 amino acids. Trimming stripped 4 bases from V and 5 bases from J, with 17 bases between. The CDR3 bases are TGTGCCAGCAGTTTGAACGACATTCGGCGGGAGACCCAGTACTTC. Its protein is CASSLNDIRRETQYF.

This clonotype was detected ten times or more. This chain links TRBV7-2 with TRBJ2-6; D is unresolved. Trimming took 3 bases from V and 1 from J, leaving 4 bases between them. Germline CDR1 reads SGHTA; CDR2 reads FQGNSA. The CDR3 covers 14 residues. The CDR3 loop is CASSFQSGANVLTF. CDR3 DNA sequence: TGTGCCAGCAGCTTTCAGTCTGGGGCCAACGTCCTGACTTTC.